This T cell receptor (beta chain) originates from a study of glioma-infiltrating T cells. Findings of the study overall: Gliomas, especially low-grade, showed above-expected tissue-blood divergence; non-neoplastic patients showed below.

TCR alpha and beta CDR3 regions were amplified from RNA using iRepertoire nested multiplex PCR. TCRdb re-called the multiplex PCR reads with MiXCR, one entry per CDR3 protein. This sample has around 99,000 distinct CDR3 sequences, with around 25% found just once. This CDR3 spans 12 amino acids. CDR1 and CDR2 from the germline V gene are SQVTM and ANQGSEA. V lost 8 bases to trimming and J lost 5 bases; unmatched junction nucleotides: 5. There are many counts of this clonotype. Its antigen remains unknown. Sequenced: glioma tissue, nonneoplastic brain tissue, or PBMCs (not recorded which). The chain employs TRBV29-1 and TRBJ1-1; 10 nucleotides line up with TRBD1. This sequence originates from a human donor with low-grade glioma or glioblastoma, undergoing nonglioma brain surgery, or in good health (not recorded which). The chain's CDR3 is CSPGTGDTEAFF. CDR3 in DNA: TGCAGCCCTGGGACAGGGGATACTGAAGCTTTCTTT.